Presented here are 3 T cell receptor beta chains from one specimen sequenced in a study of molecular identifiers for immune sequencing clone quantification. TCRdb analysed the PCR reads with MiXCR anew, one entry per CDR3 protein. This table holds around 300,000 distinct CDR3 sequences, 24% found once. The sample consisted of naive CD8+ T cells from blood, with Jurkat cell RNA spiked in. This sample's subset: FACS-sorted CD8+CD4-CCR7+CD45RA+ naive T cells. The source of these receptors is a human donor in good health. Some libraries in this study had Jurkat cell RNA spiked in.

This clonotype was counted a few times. The CDR3 loop is CASSASPGGTYEQYF. The CDR3 DNA reads as TGTGCCAGCAGTGCGTCCCCTGGAGGGACCTACGAGCAGTACTTC. This rearrangement joins TRBV27 to TRBJ2-7; TRBD2 is a possible D gene (6 bases). CDR1 is MNHEY, CDR2 SMNVEV, per germline (reference sequence). V was cut by 5 bases and J by 2 bases, with 16 bases left in between. The CDR3 spans 15 residues.

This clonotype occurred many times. The CDR3: CASIQGREDQPQHF. As DNA, the CDR3 is TGTGCCAGTATTCAGGGTAGGGAGGATCAGCCCCAGCATTTT. The rearrangement joins TRBV19 to TRBJ1-5; possibly TRBD1 for D (5 bases). Germline assignment: CDR1 LNHDA and CDR2 SQIVND (reference sequence). V was trimmed by 7 bases and J by 5 bases, leaving 15 bases between them. The CDR3 spans 14 residues.

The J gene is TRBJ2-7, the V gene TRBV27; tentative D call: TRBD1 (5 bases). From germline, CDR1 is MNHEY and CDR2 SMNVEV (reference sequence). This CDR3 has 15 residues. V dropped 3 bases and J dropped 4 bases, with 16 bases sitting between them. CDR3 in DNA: TGTGCCAGCAGTTTTGTACAGGACCGTTGGTACGAGCAGTACTTC. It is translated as CASSFVQDRWYEQYF.